The rows below give T cell receptor beta chains drawn from one sample of a study of blood T cell repertoires in COVID-19. The repertoire was sequenced with immunoSEQ multiplex PCR; TCRdb's copy has only in-frame clones and lacks some. This table has about 140,000 clones, under 85% appearing once. The sequencing sample was made of PBMCs or T cells enriched from blood (not recorded which). These receptors were collected from a woman aged 18-29 years who had been exposed to COVID-19. The CDR3 runs from the conserved cysteine through the conserved F or W. D genes are given only for firm matches. Only some rows state a clone size, as once, few, many or a class for expanded clones.

J gene | D gene | V gene | clone size | CDR3 protein | CDR3 DNA
TRBJ2-3 | NA | TRBV7-2 | NA | CASSLEVGVGTDTQYF | TGTGCCAGCAGCTTAGAAGTGGGAGTGGGCACAGATACGCAGTATTTT
TRBJ1-4 | TRBD1 | TRBV18 | NA | CASSPGQPNEKLFF | TGTGCCAGCTCACCGGGACAGCCTAATGAAAAACTGTTTTTT
TRBJ2-1 | TRBD1 | TRBV5-1 | NA | CASTPGQVSYNEQFF | TGCGCCAGCACCCCGGGACAGGTCAGCTACAATGAGCAGTTCTTC
TRBJ1-6 | TRBD1 | TRBV6-4 | few | CASGDRPCSYNSPLHF | TGTGCCAGCGGGGACAGGCCCTGCTCCTATAATTCACCCCTCCACTTT
TRBJ1-2 | NA | TRBV12-3/TRBV12-4 | NA | CASSPGGGGYTF | TGTGCCAGCAGCCCGGGAGGGGGAGGCTACACCTTC
TRBJ1-5 | TRBD1 | TRBV6-5 | NA | CASRQTGGGNQPQHF | TGTGCCAGCAGACAGACAGGGGGCGGGAATCAGCCCCAGCATTTT
TRBJ1-4 | TRBD1 | TRBV5-8 | NA | CASSRGTGGLREKLFF | TGTGCCAGCAGCAGGGGCACAGGGGGATTACGGGAAAAACTGTTTTTT
TRBJ1-2 | NA | TRBV6-6 | NA | CASSYSKTGAYGYTF | TGTGCCAGCAGTTACTCGAAGACAGGCGCCTATGGCTACACCTTC
TRBJ1-4 | NA | TRBV5-1 | NA | CASRLNGQINEKLFF | TGCGCCAGCCGCCTAAATGGACAGATTAATGAAAAACTGTTTTTT
TRBJ2-7 | NA | TRBV20-1 | once | CSARLLYEQYF | TGCAGTGCTAGACTTCTCTACGAGCAGTACTTC
TRBJ1-4 | NA | TRBV9 | NA | CASSVGGTNEKLFF | TGTGCCAGCAGCGTAGGGGGCACTAATGAAAAACTGTTTTTT
TRBJ2-7 | TRBD2 | TRBV4-1 | NA | CASSSRLLTSGSSYEQYF | TGCGCCAGCAGCTCGCGTCTCTTGACTAGCGGGAGCTCCTACGAGCAGTACTTC
TRBJ2-7 | NA | TRBV10-3 | NA | CATRQKGTFGQYF | TGTGCCACCCGACAAAAGGGGACTTTCGGGCAGTACTTC
TRBJ1-1 | NA | TRBV10-1 | NA | CASRHQGNTEAFF | TGCGCCAGCAGACACCAGGGGAACACTGAAGCTTTCTTT
TRBJ2-1 | NA | TRBV14 | NA | CASSQDRGLQALNEQFF | TGTGCCAGCAGCCAAGATCGGGGACTGCAAGCTTTGAATGAGCAGTTCTTC
TRBJ2-7 | NA | TRBV6-1 | NA | CASSESGDRNEQYF | TGTGCCAGCAGTGAATCAGGGGATCGGAACGAGCAGTACTTC
TRBJ1-4 | NA | TRBV6-5 | NA | CASRANDKLFF | TGTGCCAGCAGAGCTAATGATAAACTGTTTTTT
TRBJ1-4 | TRBD1 | TRBV6-6 | NA | CASSSTGGTNEKLFF | TGTGCCAGCAGTTCGACAGGGGGTACTAATGAAAAACTGTTTTTT
TRBJ2-7 | TRBD1 | TRBV28 | NA | CAIEDRGSYEQYF | TGTGCCATCGAGGACAGGGGGTCCTACGAGCAGTACTTC
TRBJ2-5 | NA | TRBV28 | few | CASTGPQETQYF | TGTGCCAGTACAGGGCCCCAAGAGACCCAGTACTTC
TRBJ2-3 | TRBD2 | TRBV28 | once | CASSLGTSGRNTQYF | TGTGCCAGCAGTTTAGGTACTAGCGGGAGGAATACGCAGTATTTT
TRBJ2-6 | NA | TRBV28 | NA | CASTAGDSGANVLTF | TGTGCCAGCACTGCAGGCGACTCTGGGGCCAACGTCCTGACTTTC
TRBJ2-1 | TRBD2 | TRBV2 | NA | CASTSLAGGPHEQFF | TGTGCCAGCACCTCACTAGCGGGAGGGCCTCATGAGCAGTTCTTC
TRBJ2-2 | TRBD1 | TRBV4-3 | NA | CASSPKGQGSFSTGELFF | TGCGCCAGCAGCCCCAAGGGACAGGGGTCCTTTTCGACCGGGGAGCTGTTTTTT
TRBJ2-2 | NA | TRBV16 | once | CASGATLNTGELFF | TGTGCCAGCGGGGCGACCTTGAACACCGGGGAGCTGTTTTTT
TRBJ2-1 | TRBD1 | TRBV5-5 | NA | CASSLVGQGYNEQFF | TGTGCCAGCAGCTTGGTAGGACAGGGTTACAATGAGCAGTTCTTC
TRBJ1-2 | TRBD1 | TRBV7-3 | NA | CASSPATGPKNYGYTF | TGTGCCAGCAGCCCGGCGACAGGGCCAAAAAACTATGGCTACACCTTC
TRBJ1-1 | NA | TRBV28 | NA | CANSGRRDTEAFF | TGTGCCAACTCAGGGAGGAGGGACACTGAAGCTTTCTTT
TRBJ2-1 | NA | TRBV3-1/TRBV3-2 | NA | CASSQGPSGLSNEQFF | TGTGCCAGCAGCCAAGGCCCCTCGGGACTGAGCAATGAGCAGTTCTTC
TRBJ2-1 | TRBD2 | TRBV6-4 | NA | CASSPGTSGSDEQFF | TGTGCCAGCAGCCCCGGGACTAGCGGGAGTGACGAGCAGTTCTTC
TRBJ1-2 | TRBD1 | TRBV15 | NA | CATSRDGTGGFNYGYTF | TGTGCCACCAGCAGAGATGGGACAGGGGGGTTTAACTATGGCTACACCTTC
TRBJ2-5 | NA | TRBV30 | NA | CAWSPGMASRQETQYF | TGTGCCTGGAGCCCCGGTATGGCTAGCAGACAAGAGACCCAGTACTTC
TRBJ1-2 | TRBD1 | TRBV9 | once | CASSVTGQGASGYTF | TGTGCCAGCAGCGTCACGGGACAGGGGGCAAGTGGCTACACCTTC
TRBJ1-5 | NA | TRBV6-1 | NA | CASSDYGGGNQPQHF | TGTGCCAGCAGTGATTATGGGGGCGGCAATCAGCCCCAGCATTTT
TRBJ1-4 | TRBD1 | TRBV7-9 | NA | CASSEETGYNEKLFF | TGTGCCAGCAGCGAGGAGACAGGGTATAATGAAAAACTGTTTTTT